The clone carrying this TCR beta chain came up many times. This beta chain is an unintended read in a library built for alpha chains; its size means little. This sample is part of a study of spatial heterogeneity in lung cancer. Study-wide context: Alpha-chain sequences were consistently detected in smaller numbers than beta-chain sequences.

Time point meaning: sample taken at primary tumor resection. Around 68 TRACERx patients with early, untreated non-small cell lung cancer donated samples. The study sequenced unsorted whole RNA from tumor, nontumor lung or frozen PBMC. With 2 bases removed from V and 3 bases from J, the gap between germline ends came to 7 bases. Looked up from germline, CDR1 is MNHEY and CDR2 is SVGEGT. There are 13 residues in the CDR3. TCR cDNA molecules each had a unique molecular identifier. One entry per CDR3 protein, called by TCRdb with MiXCR from the 5' RACE reads. The repertoire includes fewer than 16,000 distinct CDR3 sequences, roughly 3.9% of them detected once, and around 8.9% sits in the top ten.

V gene TRBV6-2 or TRBV6-3 combines with J gene TRBJ1-1; D is unclear. The sequencing here drew on normal lung tissue next to the tumor, taken at surgery. This TCR came from a male donor with early-stage non-small cell lung cancer. The DNA of the CDR3 is TGTGCCAGCAGTTACGAGGGAGACACTGAAGCTTTCTTT. This translates into CASSYEGDTEAFF.